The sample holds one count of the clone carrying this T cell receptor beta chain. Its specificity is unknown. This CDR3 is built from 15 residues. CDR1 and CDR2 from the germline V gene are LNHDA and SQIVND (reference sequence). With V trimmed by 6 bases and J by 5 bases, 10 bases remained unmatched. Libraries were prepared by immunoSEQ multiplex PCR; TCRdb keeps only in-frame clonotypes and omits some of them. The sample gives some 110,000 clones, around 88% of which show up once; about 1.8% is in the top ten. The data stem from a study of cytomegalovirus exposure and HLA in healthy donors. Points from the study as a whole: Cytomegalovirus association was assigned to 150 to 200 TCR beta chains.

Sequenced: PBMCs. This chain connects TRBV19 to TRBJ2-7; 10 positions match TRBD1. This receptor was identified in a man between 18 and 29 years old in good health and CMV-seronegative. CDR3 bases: TGTGCCAGTAGACCCGGTGACAGGGGGCCAAACGAGCAGTACTTC. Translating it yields CASRPGDRGPNEQYF.